This entry lists 17 T cell receptor beta chains sequenced from one sample in a study of blood T cell repertoires in COVID-19. Profiling relied on immunoSEQ multiplex PCR, and the TCRdb table lists in-frame clones only, not all of them. This sample yields approximately 50,000 clones, of which about nine tenths are seen a single time; under 8.5% belongs to the top ten. Source material: peripheral blood. Every receptor here comes from a man between 50 and 59 years old with active COVID-19.

This clone was recorded once. V gene TRBV6-5 combines with J gene TRBJ1-5; D is uncertain. Germline CDR1 MNHEY, CDR2 SVGAGI. The germline V and J ends were trimmed by 5 bases and 5 bases, with 13 bases remaining between them. This CDR3 contains 14 residues. CDR3 DNA sequence: TGTGCCAGCAGTCAGTGGAGTACTTATCAGCCCCAGCATTTT. Its translation is CASSQWSTYQPQHF.

The chain is built from TRBV4-1 and TRBJ1-1; TRBD1 agrees at 9 bases. The CDR3 runs to 15 residues. Trimming removed 3 bases from V and 4 bases from J; junction bases left unmatched: 6. The germline V gene has CDR1 MGHRA and CDR2 YSYEKL. As DNA, the CDR3 is TGCGCCAGCAGCCAGGCCGGGACAGGGAGCACTGAAGCTTTCTTT. Translating it yields CASSQAGTGSTEAFF.

The V gene is TRBV25-1, the J gene TRBJ2-2; D ambiguous. Germline V CDR1 and CDR2: MGHDK, SYGVNS. V lost 1 base and J lost 6, with 12 bases in between. This CDR3 spans 15 amino acids. The CDR3 sequence is CASSESRSYAGELFF. The CDR3 DNA sequence: TGTGCCAGCAGTGAATCCAGGTCCTACGCCGGGGAGCTGTTTTTT.

V and J are TRBV2 and TRBJ1-1, with D tentatively TRBD1 (5 bases). Per germline, CDR1 SNHLY and CDR2 FYNNEI. The CDR3 runs to 12 residues. The ends were cut back, 10 bases at V and 5 bases at J, with 14 bases in the middle. In nucleotides, the CDR3 is TGTGCCACAGGCGGGGGGGGTACTGAAGCTTTCTTT. Translating it yields CATGGGGTEAFF.

J is TRBJ2-4 and V is TRBV4-2; TRBD2 agrees at 11 bases. The J segment lost 0 bases and the V segment lost 3 bases, leaving 13 bases of the junction unmatched. This CDR3 is 20 amino acids long. Germline CDR1 is LGHNA and CDR2 is YNFKEQ. The CDR3 loop is CASSQSTSSGGFIAKNIQYF. The CDR3 bases are TGTGCCAGCAGCCAGAGCACCTCTAGCGGGGGGTTCATAGCCAAAAACATTCAGTACTTC.

This clone is medium-sized by share. This chain joins TRBV3-1 (or the pseudogene TRBV3-2) and TRBJ2-7; possibly TRBD2 for D (5 bases). The CDR3 has 13 amino acids. CDR1 and CDR2 from the germline V gene are LGHDT and YNNKEL (reference sequence). V dropped 8 bases and J dropped 1 base, with 12 bases sitting between them. The CDR3 is CASGVGGSYEQYF. As DNA, the CDR3 is TGTGCCAGCGGGGTCGGCGGGTCCTACGAGCAGTACTTC.

The chain joins TRBV5-6 to TRBJ2-3; 10 positions agree with TRBD2. Germline loops: CDR1 SGHDT, CDR2 YYEEEE. Losses at the gene ends were 4 bases for V and 3 bases for J; bases not matched to a gene: 8. The CDR3 is made up of 16 amino acids. Here the CDR3 DNA reads TGTGCCAGCAGCCGCCTACTAGCGGGGATTACAGATACGCAGTATTTT. Translating gives CASSRLLAGITDTQYF. The full variable domain, rest sourced from reference TRBV5-6 and TRBJ2-3, is DAGVTQSPTHLIKTRGQQVTLRCSPKSGHDTVSWYQQALGQGPQFIFQYYEEEERQRGNFPDRFSGHQFPNYSSELNVNALLLGDSALYLCASSRLLAGITDTQYFGPGTRLTVL.

The gene calls are TRBV3-1 (or the pseudogene TRBV3-2) and TRBJ1-2; D remains ambiguous. The V gene's germline CDR1 is LGHDT and CDR2 YNNKEL (reference sequence). This CDR3 has 16 amino acids. V lost 4 bases, J lost 6 bases, and 21 bases lay in between. The CDR3 is CASSPNAAGGVNGYTF. CDR3 in DNA: TGTGCCAGCAGCCCCAACGCCGCAGGCGGGGTTAATGGCTACACCTTC.

V and J are TRBV5-1 and TRBJ2-2; D ambiguous. This CDR3 region has 14 residues. V was shortened by 0 bases and J by 5 bases, with 8 bases between the two germline ends. CDR1 is SGHRS, CDR2 YFSETQ, per germline. The CDR3 region is CASSLGQQTGELFF. In DNA form, the CDR3 reads TGCGCCAGCAGCTTGGGTCAACAAACCGGGGAGCTGTTTTTT.

This sequence joins TRBV4-1 and TRBJ2-1, with 7 bases aligning to TRBD2. Trimming at V came to 4 bases and at J to 0 bases, leaving 9 bases not matched to a gene. Germline CDR1 and CDR2: MGHRA and YSYEKL. This CDR3 region has 17 residues. This CDR3 is CASSPSGGRNSYNEQFF. In nucleotides, the CDR3 is TGCGCCAGCAGCCCCTCTGGCGGGAGAAACTCCTACAATGAGCAGTTCTTC.

The CDR3 loop is CASSVLDAGSTDTQYF. The CDR3 DNA sequence: TGCGCCAGCAGCGTCCTGGACGCGGGTTCCACAGATACGCAGTATTTT. The rearrangement uses TRBV5-1 and TRBJ2-3; TRBD2 is a possible D gene (5 bases). Trimming removed 4 bases from V and 2 bases from J, with 17 bases in between. CDR3 size: 16 residues. From germline, CDR1 is SGHRS and CDR2 YFSETQ. The full variable domain, its missing parts supplied by reference TRBV5-1 and TRBJ2-3, is KAGVTQTPRYLIKTRGQQVTLSCSPISGHRSVSWYQQTPGQGLQFLFEYFSETQRNKGNFPGRFSGRQFSNSRSEMNVSTLELGDSALYLCASSVLDAGSTDTQYFGPGTRLTVL.

The genes are TRBV5-8 and TRBJ2-7; D uncertain. The CDR3 has 14 residues. Germline assignment: CDR1 SGHTS and CDR2 YDEGEE. Trimming removed 4 bases from V and 1 base from J, with 12 bases in between. Here the CDR3 DNA reads TGTGCCAGCAGCCGTGGAGCAGATTCCTACGAGCAGTACTTC. Translating it yields CASSRGADSYEQYF.

The V and J genes are TRBV29-1 and TRBJ1-1, with 9 positions matching TRBD1. Trimming cost V 5 bases and J 6 bases; bases outside gene matches: 4. The CDR3 sequence is 12 residues long. Germline V gene lookup returns CDR1 SQVTM and CDR2 ANQGSEA. The CDR3 DNA is TGCAGCGTTCAAACAGGGGGCTCTGAAGCTTTCTTT. Translation: CSVQTGGSEAFF.

This clone came up once. This chain joins TRBV18 and TRBJ1-2; 8 nucleotides match TRBD1. V lost 6 bases to trimming and J lost 3 bases; unmatched junction nucleotides: 3. The CDR3 is made up of 13 amino acids. CDR1 is KGHSH, CDR2 LQKENI, per germline. The CDR3 DNA reads TGTGCCAGCTCGGAGACAGGGGACTATGGCTACACCTTC. It translates to CASSETGDYGYTF. The complete variable domain, with remaining parts taken from reference TRBV18 and TRBJ1-2, reads NAGVMQNPRHLVRRRGQEARLRCSPMKGHSHVYWYRQLPEEGLKFMVYLQKENIIDESGMPKERFSAEFPKEGPSILRIQQVVRGDSAAYFCASSETGDYGYTFGSGTRLTVV.

The chain is built from TRBV5-1 and TRBJ2-5, with D possibly TRBD1 on 6 matching bases. Germline V CDR1 and CDR2: SGHRS, YFSETQ. This CDR3 region has 13 residues. Trimming removed 4 bases at V and 4 bases at J, with 11 bases between. For the CDR3, the DNA is TGCGCCAGCAGCCCAGGGGTTCGAGAGACCCAGTACTTC. Amino acid sequence: CASSPGVRETQYF.

The rearrangement links TRBV2 to TRBJ2-5; D is perhaps TRBD1 (6 bases). The V gene lost 7 bases and the J gene lost 4 bases, with 16 bases spanning the gap. The CDR3 extends over 14 amino acids. From germline, CDR1 is SNHLY and CDR2 FYNNEI. The chain's CDR3 is CASKKGHAIETQYF. CDR3 in DNA: TGTGCCAGCAAAAAGGGACACGCCATAGAGACCCAGTACTTC.

CDR3 protein: CASSSPGHSNYNEQFF. CDR3 DNA: TGTGCCAGCAGCTCCCCGGGACACAGCAATTACAATGAGCAGTTCTTC. The chain uses TRBV7-2 and TRBJ2-1; tentatively, D is TRBD1 (6 bases). Looked up from germline, CDR1 is SGHTA and CDR2 is FQGNSA. The CDR3 runs to 16 residues. Trimming stripped 4 bases from V and 4 bases from J, with 17 bases between. Together with reference TRBV7-2 and TRBJ2-1, the CDR3 gives the full variable domain: GAGVSQSPSNKVTEKGKDVELRCDPISGHTALYWYRQSLGQGLEFLIYFQGNSAPDKSGLPSDRFSAERTGGSVSTLTIQRTQQEDSAVYLCASSSPGHSNYNEQFFGPGTRLTVL.